This T cell receptor beta chain was captured in a study of cytomegalovirus exposure and HLA in healthy donors. Study-level results: It was shown in a later analysis that HLA-associated TCR beta chains were more clonally expanded than other, equally common chains.

Primers included in the PCR were 60 Vbeta and 13 Jbeta primers. Data came from immunoSEQ multiplex PCR; TCRdb stores just in-frame clones and leaves some out. Counted here are some 180,000 clones, 73% occurring once; the ten biggest clones make up 4.5% to 5.5%. This clone appeared a few times. Its antigen is still unknown. The germline gives CDR1 LGHNA, CDR2 YSLEER. V shed 0 bases and J 10 bases; nucleotides not matched to a gene: 4. This CDR3 contains 15 residues. The chain links TRBV4-3 to TRBJ1-6, with TRBD1 matching 9 bases. Sequencing was performed on PBMCs. This TCR was sampled from a woman between 18 and 29 years old in good health and CMV-seropositive. DNA of the CDR3: TGCGCCAGCAGCCAAGACTTGGGACAGGGATCACCCCTCCACTTT. This translates into CASSQDLGQGSPLHF.